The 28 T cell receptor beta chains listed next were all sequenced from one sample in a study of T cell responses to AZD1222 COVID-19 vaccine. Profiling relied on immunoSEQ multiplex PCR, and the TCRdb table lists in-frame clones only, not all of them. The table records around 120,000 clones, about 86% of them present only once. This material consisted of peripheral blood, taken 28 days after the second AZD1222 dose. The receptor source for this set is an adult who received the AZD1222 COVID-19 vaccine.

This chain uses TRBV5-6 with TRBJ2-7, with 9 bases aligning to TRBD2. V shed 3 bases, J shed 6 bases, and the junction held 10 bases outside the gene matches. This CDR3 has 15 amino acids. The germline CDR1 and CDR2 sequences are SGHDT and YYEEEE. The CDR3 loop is CASSSPGSGRPEQYF. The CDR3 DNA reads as TGTGCCAGCAGCTCCCCGGGTAGCGGGAGACCCGAGCAGTACTTC.

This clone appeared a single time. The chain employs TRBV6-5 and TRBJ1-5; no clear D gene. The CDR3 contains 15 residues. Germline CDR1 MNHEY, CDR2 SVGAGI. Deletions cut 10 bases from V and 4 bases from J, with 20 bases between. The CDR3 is CATQRTSSVNQPQHF. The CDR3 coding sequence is TGTGCCACCCAACGGACGTCCTCCGTGAATCAGCCCCAGCATTTT.

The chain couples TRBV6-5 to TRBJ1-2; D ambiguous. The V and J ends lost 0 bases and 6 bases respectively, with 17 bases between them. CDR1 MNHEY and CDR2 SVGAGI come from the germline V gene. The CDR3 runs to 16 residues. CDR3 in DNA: TGTGCCAGCAGTTACTCCGCCGGTGGTGGCGGACATGGCTACACCTTC. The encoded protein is CASSYSAGGGGHGYTF.

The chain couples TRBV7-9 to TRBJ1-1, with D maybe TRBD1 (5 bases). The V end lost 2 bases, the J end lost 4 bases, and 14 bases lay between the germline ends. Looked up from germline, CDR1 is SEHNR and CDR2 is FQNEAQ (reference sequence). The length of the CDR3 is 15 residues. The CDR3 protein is CASSLYRGRGTEAFF. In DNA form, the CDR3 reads TGTGCCAGCAGCTTATACCGGGGGAGAGGCACTGAAGCTTTCTTT.

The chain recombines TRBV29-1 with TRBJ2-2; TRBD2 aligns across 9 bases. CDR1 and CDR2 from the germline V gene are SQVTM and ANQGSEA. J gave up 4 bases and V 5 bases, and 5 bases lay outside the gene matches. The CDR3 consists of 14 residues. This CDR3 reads CSVSEREVTGELFF. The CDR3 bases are TGCAGCGTTTCAGAGCGGGAGGTCACCGGGGAGCTGTTTTTT.

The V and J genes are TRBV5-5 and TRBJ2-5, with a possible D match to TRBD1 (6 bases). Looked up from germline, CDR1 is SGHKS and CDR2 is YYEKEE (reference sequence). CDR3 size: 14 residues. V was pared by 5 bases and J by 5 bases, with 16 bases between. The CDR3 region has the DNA TGTGCCAGCAGGGCCCAGGGGCCACAGGAGACCCAGTACTTC. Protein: CASRAQGPQETQYF.

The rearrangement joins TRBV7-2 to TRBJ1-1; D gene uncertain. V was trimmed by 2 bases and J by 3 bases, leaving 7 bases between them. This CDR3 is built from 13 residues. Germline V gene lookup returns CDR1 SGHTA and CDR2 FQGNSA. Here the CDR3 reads CASSLLSDTEAFF. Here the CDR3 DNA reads TGTGCCAGCAGCTTATTGTCCGACACTGAAGCTTTCTTT.

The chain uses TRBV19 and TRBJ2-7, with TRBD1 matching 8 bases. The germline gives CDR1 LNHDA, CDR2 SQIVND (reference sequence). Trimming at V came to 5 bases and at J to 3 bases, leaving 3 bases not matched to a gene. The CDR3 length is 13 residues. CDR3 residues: CASSPGTGYEQYF. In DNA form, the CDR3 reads TGTGCCAGTAGTCCGGGGACAGGCTACGAGCAGTACTTC.

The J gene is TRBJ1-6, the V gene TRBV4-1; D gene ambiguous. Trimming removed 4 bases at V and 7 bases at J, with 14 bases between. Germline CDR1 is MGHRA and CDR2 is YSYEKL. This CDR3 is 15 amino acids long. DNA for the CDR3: TGCGCCAGCAGCCTAGCCCGGGCCGCCAATTCACCCCTCCACTTT. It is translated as CASSLARAANSPLHF.

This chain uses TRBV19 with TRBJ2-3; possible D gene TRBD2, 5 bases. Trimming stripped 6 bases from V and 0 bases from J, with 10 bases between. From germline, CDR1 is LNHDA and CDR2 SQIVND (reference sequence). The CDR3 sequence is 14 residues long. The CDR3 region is CASSSGASTDTQYF. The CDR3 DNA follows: TGTGCCAGTAGCAGCGGAGCTAGCACAGATACGCAGTATTTT.

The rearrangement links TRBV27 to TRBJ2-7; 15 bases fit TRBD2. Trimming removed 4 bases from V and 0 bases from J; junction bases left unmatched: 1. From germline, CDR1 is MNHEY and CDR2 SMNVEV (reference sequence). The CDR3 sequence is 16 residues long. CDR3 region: CASSWGLAGGSYEQYF. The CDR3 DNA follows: TGTGCCAGCAGTTGGGGACTAGCGGGAGGCTCCTACGAGCAGTACTTC.

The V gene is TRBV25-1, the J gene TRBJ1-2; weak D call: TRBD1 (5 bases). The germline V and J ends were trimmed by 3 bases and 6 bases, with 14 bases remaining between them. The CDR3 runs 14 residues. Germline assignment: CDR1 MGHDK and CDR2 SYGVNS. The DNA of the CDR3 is TGTGCCAGCAGTGAGGTAACAGGCTCCAATGGCTACACCTTC. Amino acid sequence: CASSEVTGSNGYTF.

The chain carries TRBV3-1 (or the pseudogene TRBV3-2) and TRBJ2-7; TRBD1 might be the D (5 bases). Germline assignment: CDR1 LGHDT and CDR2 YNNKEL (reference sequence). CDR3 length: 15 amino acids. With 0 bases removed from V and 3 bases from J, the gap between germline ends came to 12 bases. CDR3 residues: CASSQDSERGYEQYF. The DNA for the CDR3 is TGTGCCAGCAGCCAAGATTCCGAAAGGGGCTACGAGCAGTACTTC.

CDR3 sequence: CASSLRGAAYNEQFF. CDR3 bases: TGTGCCAGCAGCTTGCGTGGTGCAGCCTACAATGAGCAGTTCTTC. This chain links TRBV7-9 with TRBJ2-1; no firm D call. The ends were cut back, 3 bases at V and 2 bases at J, with 11 bases in the middle. This CDR3 region has 15 residues. Germline CDR1 reads SEHNR; CDR2 reads FQNEAQ (reference sequence).

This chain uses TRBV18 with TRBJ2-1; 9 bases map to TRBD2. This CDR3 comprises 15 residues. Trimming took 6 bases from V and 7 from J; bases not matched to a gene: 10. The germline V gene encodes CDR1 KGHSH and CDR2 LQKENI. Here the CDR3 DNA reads TGTGCCAGCTCCCCGATGGAGCGGGAGGTTAATGAGCAGTTCTTC. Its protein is CASSPMEREVNEQFF.

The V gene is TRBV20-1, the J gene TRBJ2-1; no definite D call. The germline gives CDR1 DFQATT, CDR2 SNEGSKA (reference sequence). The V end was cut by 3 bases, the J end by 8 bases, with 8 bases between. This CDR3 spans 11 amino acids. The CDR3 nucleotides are TGCAGTGCTAGCCCCCGTGATGAGCAGTTCTTC. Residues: CSASPRDEQFF.

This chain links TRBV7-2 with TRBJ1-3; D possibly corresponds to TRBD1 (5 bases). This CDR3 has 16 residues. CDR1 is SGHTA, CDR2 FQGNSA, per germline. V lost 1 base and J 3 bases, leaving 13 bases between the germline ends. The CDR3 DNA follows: TGTGCCAGCAGCTTAGTTCACTGGCAGGGTGGAAACACCATATATTTT. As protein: CASSLVHWQGGNTIYF.

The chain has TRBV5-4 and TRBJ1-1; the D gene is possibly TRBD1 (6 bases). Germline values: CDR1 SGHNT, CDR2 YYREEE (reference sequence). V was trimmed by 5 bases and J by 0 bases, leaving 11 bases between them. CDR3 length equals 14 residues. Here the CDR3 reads CASRRDNLNTEAFF. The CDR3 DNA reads TGTGCCAGCAGACGGGACAATTTGAACACTGAAGCTTTCTTT. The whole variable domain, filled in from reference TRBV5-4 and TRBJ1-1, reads ETGVTQSPTHLIKTRGQQVTLRCSSQSGHNTVSWYQQALGQGPQFIFQYYREEENGRGNFPPRFSGLQFPNYSSELNVNALELDDSALYLCASRRDNLNTEAFFGQGTRLTVV.

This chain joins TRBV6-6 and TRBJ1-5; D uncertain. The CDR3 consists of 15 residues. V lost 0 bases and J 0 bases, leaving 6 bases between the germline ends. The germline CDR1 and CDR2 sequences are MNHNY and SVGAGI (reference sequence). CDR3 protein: CASSYSGDSNQPQHF. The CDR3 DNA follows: TGTGCCAGCAGTTACTCGGGAGATAGCAATCAGCCCCAGCATTTT.

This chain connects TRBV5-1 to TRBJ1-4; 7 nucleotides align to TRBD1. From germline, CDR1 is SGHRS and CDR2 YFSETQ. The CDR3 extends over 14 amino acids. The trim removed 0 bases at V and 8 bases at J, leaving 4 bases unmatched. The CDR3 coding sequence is TGCGCCAGCAGCTTGGACAGGGGAGAGGAAAAACTGTTTTTT. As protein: CASSLDRGEEKLFF.

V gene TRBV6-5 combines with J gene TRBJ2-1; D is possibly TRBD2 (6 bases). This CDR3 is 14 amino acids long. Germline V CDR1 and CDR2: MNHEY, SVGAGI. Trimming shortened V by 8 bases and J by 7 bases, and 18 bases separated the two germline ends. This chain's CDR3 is CASSPELAGNEQFF. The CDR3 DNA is TGTGCCAGCTCCCCCGAACTAGCTGGGAATGAGCAGTTCTTC.

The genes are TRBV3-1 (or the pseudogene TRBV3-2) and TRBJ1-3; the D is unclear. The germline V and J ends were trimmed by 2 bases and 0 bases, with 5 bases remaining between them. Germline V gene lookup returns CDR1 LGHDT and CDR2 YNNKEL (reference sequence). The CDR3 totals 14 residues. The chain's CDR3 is CASSQQVSGNTIYF. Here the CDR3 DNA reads TGTGCCAGCAGCCAACAGGTCTCTGGAAACACCATATATTTT.

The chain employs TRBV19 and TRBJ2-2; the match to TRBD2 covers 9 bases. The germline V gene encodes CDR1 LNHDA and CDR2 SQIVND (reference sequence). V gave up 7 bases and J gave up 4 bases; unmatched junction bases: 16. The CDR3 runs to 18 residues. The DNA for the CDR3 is TGTGCCAGTAACGAAGGACTAGCGTTCGTCGGAGCCACCGGGGAGCTGTTTTTT. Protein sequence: CASNEGLAFVGATGELFF.

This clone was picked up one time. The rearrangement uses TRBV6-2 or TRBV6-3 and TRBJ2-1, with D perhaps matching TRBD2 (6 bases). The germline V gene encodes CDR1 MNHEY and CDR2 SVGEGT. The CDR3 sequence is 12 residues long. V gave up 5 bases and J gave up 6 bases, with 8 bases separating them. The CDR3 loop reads CASSQTSNEQFF. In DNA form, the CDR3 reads TGTGCCAGCAGTCAGACTAGCAATGAGCAGTTCTTC.

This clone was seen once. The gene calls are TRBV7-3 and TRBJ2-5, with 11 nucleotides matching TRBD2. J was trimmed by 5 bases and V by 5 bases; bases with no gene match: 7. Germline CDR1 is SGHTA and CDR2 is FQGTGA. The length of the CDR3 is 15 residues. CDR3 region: CASSATSGKLETQYF. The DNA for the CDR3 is TGTGCCAGCAGCGCGACTAGCGGGAAGCTGGAGACCCAGTACTTC.

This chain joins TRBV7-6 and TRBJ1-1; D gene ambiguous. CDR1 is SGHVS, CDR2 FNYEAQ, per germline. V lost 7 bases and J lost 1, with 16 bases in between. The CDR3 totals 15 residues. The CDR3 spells CASTQNSGGNTEAFF. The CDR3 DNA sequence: TGTGCCAGCACCCAGAACTCAGGCGGGAACACTGAAGCTTTCTTT.

Written as DNA, the CDR3 is TGCGCCAGCAGCTTGGGGACAGGGGCATGGGGCACTGAAGCTTTCTTT. This gives the protein CASSLGTGAWGTEAFF. V is TRBV5-1 and J is TRBJ1-1, with 9 positions matching TRBD1. The junction had 7 bases not matched to a gene; V was cut back by 0 bases and J by 4 bases. CDR3 size: 16 residues. Germline CDR1 and CDR2: SGHRS and YFSETQ.

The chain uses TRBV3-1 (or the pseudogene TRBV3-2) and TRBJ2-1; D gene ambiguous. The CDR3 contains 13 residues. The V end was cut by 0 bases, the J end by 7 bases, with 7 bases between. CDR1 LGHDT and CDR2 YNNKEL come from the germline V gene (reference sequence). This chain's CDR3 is CASSQDEINEQFF. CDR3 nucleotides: TGTGCCAGCAGCCAAGATGAAATAAATGAGCAGTTCTTC.